This TCR beta chain was observed in a study of blood T cell repertoires in COVID-19. Study-level background: The United States, Italy and Spain supplied acute and convalescent COVID-19 samples. PBMCs, B-cell-depleted T cells, or T cells were the source of the cDNA or gDNA that made up the material.

Trimming pared 4 bases from V and 5 bases from J, leaving 8 bases between. Per germline, CDR1 MDHEN and CDR2 SYDVKM. CDR3 length: 12 amino acids. This clone turned up a few times. The repertoire was sequenced with immunoSEQ multiplex PCR; TCRdb's copy has only in-frame clones and lacks some. The sample includes about 110,000 clones, around 86% of them seen just once. This TCR was recovered from a man in his sixties or seventies with acute or convalescent COVID-19. This chain connects TRBV28 to TRBJ1-2; D remains ambiguous. Source material: peripheral blood. The CDR3 loop reads CASSWGGYGYTF. CDR3 sequence (DNA): TGTGCCAGCAGTTGGGGAGGGTATGGCTACACCTTC.